The present entry profiles one T cell receptor (beta chain) with its context. The data were taken from a study of blood T cell repertoires in COVID-19. V gave up 1 base and J gave up 4 bases, with 5 bases separating them. This CDR3 has 12 residues. Germline CDR1 SGHRS, CDR2 YFSETQ. TCRdb keeps only in-frame clones here, not all; method: immunoSEQ multiplex PCR. Of over 45,000 clones listed, over 80% are singletons. This TCR derives from a woman aged 60 to 75 with acute or convalescent COVID-19. The chain couples TRBV5-1 to TRBJ1-1; D unclear. The sequencing input was peripheral blood. The CDR3 bases are TGCGCCAGCAGCTTGCGGGGCACTGAAGCTTTCTTT. The encoded protein is CASSLRGTEAFF.